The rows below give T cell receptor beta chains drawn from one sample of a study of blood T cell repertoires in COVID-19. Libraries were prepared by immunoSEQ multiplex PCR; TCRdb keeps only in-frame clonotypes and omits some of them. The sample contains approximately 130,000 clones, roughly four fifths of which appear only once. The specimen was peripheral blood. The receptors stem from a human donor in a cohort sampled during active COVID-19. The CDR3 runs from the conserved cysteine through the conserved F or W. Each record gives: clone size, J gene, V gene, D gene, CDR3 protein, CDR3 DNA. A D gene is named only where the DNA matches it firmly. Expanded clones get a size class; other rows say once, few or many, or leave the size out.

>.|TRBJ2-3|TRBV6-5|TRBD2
CASSYVAGGLDTQYF
TGTGCCAGCAGTTACGTGGCGGGGGGCCTCGATACGCAGTATTTT
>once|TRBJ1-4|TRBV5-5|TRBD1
CASSEGTGGEKLFF
TGTGCCAGCAGCGAGGGGACAGGGGGTGAAAAACTGTTTTTT
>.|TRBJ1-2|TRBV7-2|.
CASSLGGGRVSF
TGTGCCAGCAGCTTAGGCGGGGGCAGAGTCTCGTTC
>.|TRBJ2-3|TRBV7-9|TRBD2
CASSLGLRGVTTDTQYF
TGTGCCAGCAGCTTAGGGCTGCGGGGGGTCACCACAGATACGCAGTATTTT
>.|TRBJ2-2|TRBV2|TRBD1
CASTLTGAYTGELFF
TGTGCCAGCACCCTGACAGGGGCGTACACCGGGGAGCTGTTTTTT
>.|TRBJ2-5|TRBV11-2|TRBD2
CASSERGGYQETQYF
TGTGCCAGCAGCGAGCGGGGGGGTTACCAAGAGACCCAGTACTTC
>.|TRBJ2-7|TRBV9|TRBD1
CASSSRDSSYEQYF
TGTGCCAGCAGTTCCCGGGACAGCTCCTACGAGCAGTACTTC
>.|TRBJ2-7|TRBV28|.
CAIRRPAGSYEQYF
TGTGCCATCCGAAGGCCCGCAGGGTCCTACGAGCAGTACTTC
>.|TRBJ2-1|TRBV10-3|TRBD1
CAISEPGQGAREQFF
TGTGCCATCAGTGAGCCGGGACAGGGGGCGCGGGAGCAGTTCTTC
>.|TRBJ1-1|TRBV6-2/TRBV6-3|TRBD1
CASSTRTGVGTEAFF
TGTGCCAGTAGTACCCGGACAGGGGTTGGCACTGAAGCTTTCTTT
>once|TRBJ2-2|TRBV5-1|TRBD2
CASSFPPAGGKAGELFF
TGCGCCAGCAGCTTTCCCCCAGCGGGGGGAAAAGCAGGGGAGCTGTTTTTT
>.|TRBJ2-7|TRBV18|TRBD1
CASSPMTGDGEQYF
TGTGCCAGCTCACCAATGACAGGGGATGGGGAGCAGTACTTC
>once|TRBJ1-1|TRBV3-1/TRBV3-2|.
CASSQQTVLNTEAFF
TGTGCCAGCAGCCAACAGACAGTTTTGAACACTGAAGCTTTCTTT
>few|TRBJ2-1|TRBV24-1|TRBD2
CATSGLAGDYNEQFF
TGTGCCACCAGCGGACTAGCGGGGGACTACAATGAGCAGTTCTTC
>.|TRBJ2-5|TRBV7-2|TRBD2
CASSLTSGPQETQYF
TGTGCCAGCAGCTTAACTAGCGGGCCCCAAGAGACCCAGTACTTC
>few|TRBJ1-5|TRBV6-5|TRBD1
CASRPGGTIVQPQHF
TGTGCCAGCCGGCCAGGGGGCACTATAGTCCAGCCCCAGCATTTT
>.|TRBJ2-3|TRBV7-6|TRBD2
CASSLGTSGLGTDTQYF
TGTGCCAGCAGCTTAGGGACTAGCGGTTTGGGGACAGATACGCAGTATTTT
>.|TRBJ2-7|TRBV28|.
CASSLVQGPYEQYF
TGTGCCAGCAGTTTGGTACAGGGACCCTACGAGCAGTACTTC
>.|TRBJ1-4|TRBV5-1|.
CASSLGFERGLNEKLFF
TGCGCCAGCAGCTTGGGATTCGAAAGGGGCCTTAATGAAAAACTGTTTTTT
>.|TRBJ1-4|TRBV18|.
CASSPWDNPGGGGEKLFF
TGTGCCAGCTCACCCTGGGACAACCCGGGCGGTGGAGGTGAAAAACTGTTTTTT
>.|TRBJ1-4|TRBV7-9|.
CASSPDGEAKLFF
TGTGCCAGCAGCCCCGATGGGGAGGCAAAACTGTTTTTT
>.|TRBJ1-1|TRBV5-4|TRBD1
CASSRTGDTEAFF
TGTGCCAGCAGCCGGACAGGGGATACTGAAGCTTTCTTT
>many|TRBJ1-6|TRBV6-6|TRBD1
CASRPTGVNSPLHF
TGTGCCAGCAGACCGACAGGGGTGAATTCACCCCTCCACTTT
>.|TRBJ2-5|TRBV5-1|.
CASSNRFREDETQYF
TGCGCCAGCTCAAATAGGTTCAGGGAAGACGAGACCCAGTACTTC
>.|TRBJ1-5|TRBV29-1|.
CSVVGGKDQPQHF
TGCAGCGTTGTGGGGGGGAAGGATCAGCCCCAGCATTTT
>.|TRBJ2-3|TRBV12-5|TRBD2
CASGSSGGTDTQYF
TGTGCTAGTGGGTCTAGCGGGGGCACAGATACGCAGTATTTT
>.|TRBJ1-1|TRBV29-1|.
CSVVLQPNTEAFF
TGCAGCGTTGTCTTACAGCCAAACACTGAAGCTTTCTTT
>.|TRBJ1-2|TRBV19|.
CASSPVGQSNYGYTF
TGTGCCAGTAGTCCCGTTGGACAATCTAACTATGGCTACACCTTC
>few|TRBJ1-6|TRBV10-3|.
CAISERERNSPLHF
TGTGCCATCAGTGAGCGGGAGAGGAATTCACCCCTCCACTTT
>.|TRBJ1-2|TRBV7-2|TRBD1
CASSHGTGGGYTF
TGTGCCAGCAGCCACGGGACAGGTGGTGGCTACACCTTC
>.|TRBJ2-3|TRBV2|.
CASIRGIGDTQYF
TGTGCCAGCATTAGGGGTATAGGAGATACGCAGTATTTT
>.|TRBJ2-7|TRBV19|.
CASSMGAGPFYEQYF
TGTGCCAGTAGTATGGGGGCAGGGCCCTTCTACGAGCAGTACTTC
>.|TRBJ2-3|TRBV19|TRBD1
CASSRNRGLGTDTQYF
TGTGCCAGTAGTAGGAACAGGGGGCTCGGCACAGATACGCAGTATTTT
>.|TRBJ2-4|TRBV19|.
CASSIDLGGTLVKNIQYF
TGTGCCAGTAGTATAGATCTAGGAGGGACCCTAGTCAAAAACATTCAGTACTTC
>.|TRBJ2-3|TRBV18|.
CASSPPGTDTQYF
TGTGCCAGCTCACCTCCGGGCACAGATACGCAGTATTTT
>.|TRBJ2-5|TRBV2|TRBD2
CASSGTSGFQETQYF
TGTGCCAGCAGTGGGACTAGCGGGTTCCAAGAGACCCAGTACTTC
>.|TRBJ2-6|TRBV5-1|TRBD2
CASSSIAGDSGANVLTF
TGCGCCAGCAGCTCGATAGCGGGGGACTCTGGGGCCAACGTCCTGACTTTC
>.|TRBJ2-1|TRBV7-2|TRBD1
CASSFTGVSYNEQFF
TGTGCCAGCAGTTTTACAGGGGTCTCCTACAATGAGCAGTTCTTC
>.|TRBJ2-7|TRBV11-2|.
CASTAPAGHEQYF
TGTGCCAGCACCGCCCCAGCAGGCCACGAGCAGTACTTC
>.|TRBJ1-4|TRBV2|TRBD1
CASNGGQGSEKLFF
TGTGCCAGCAATGGGGGACAGGGCTCCGAAAAACTGTTTTTT
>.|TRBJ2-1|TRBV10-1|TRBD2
CASSDSGLAGGPGDEQFF
TGCGCCAGCAGTGACTCGGGACTAGCGGGGGGGCCAGGGGATGAGCAGTTCTTC
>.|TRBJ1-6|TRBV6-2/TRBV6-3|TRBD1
CASSIGTGAWSPLHF
TGTGCCAGCAGCATCGGGACAGGGGCTTGGTCACCCCTCCACTTT
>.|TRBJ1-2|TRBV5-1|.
CASSLGRGGNYGYTF
TGCGCCAGCAGCTTGGGGAGAGGGGGAAACTATGGCTACACCTTC
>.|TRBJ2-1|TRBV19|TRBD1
CASTEQGAGYNEQFF
TGTGCCAGTACCGAACAGGGGGCCGGCTACAATGAGCAGTTCTTC
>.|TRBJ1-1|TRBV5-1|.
CASSLGGGNTEAFF
TGCGCCAGCAGCTTGGGAGGGGGGAACACTGAAGCTTTCTTT
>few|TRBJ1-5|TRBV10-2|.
CASSEQDSNQPQHF
TGCGCCAGCAGTGAACAAGATAGCAATCAGCCCCAGCATTTT
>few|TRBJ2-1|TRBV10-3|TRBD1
CAISEKDGAGTGGLNEQFF
TGTGCCATCAGTGAGAAGGATGGGGCCGGGACAGGGGGCCTCAATGAGCAGTTCTTC
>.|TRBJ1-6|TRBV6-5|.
CASRAGDNSPLHF
TGTGCCAGCAGGGCTGGAGATAATTCACCCCTCCACTTT
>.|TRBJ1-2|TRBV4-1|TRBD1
CASSRDRASYGYTF
TGCGCCAGCAGCCGCGACAGGGCCAGCTATGGCTACACCTTC
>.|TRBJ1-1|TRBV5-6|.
CASSSPGTLNTEAFF
TGTGCCAGCAGCTCGCCCGGGACATTAAACACTGAAGCTTTCTTT
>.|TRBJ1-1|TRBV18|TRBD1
CASSPNRGRTEAFF
TGTGCCAGCTCACCAAACAGGGGGCGGACTGAAGCTTTCTTT
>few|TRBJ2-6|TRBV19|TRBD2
CATSGGGNSGANVLTF
TGTGCCACCTCGGGAGGGGGAAACTCTGGGGCCAACGTCCTGACTTTC
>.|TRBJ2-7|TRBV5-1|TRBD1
CASSSPSDRASYEQYF
TGCGCCAGCAGCTCTCCTTCGGACAGGGCCTCCTACGAGCAGTACTTC
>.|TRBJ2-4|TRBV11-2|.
CASSLDPQAVAKNIQYF
TGTGCCAGCAGCTTAGATCCCCAAGCGGTGGCCAAAAACATTCAGTACTTC
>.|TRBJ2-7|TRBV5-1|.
CASSPTTHYEQYF
TGCGCCAGCAGCCCAACAACCCACTACGAGCAGTACTTC
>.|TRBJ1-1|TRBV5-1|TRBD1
CASTLQGGVTEAFF
TGCGCCAGCACCCTACAGGGGGGCGTCACTGAAGCTTTCTTT
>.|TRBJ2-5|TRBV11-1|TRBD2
CASSFAGGGRETQYF
TGTGCCAGCAGCTTCGCCGGGGGGGGCCGGGAGACCCAGTACTTC
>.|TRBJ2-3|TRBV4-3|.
CASSPRGGSTDTQYF
TGCGCCAGCAGCCCCAGAGGCGGGAGCACAGATACGCAGTATTTT